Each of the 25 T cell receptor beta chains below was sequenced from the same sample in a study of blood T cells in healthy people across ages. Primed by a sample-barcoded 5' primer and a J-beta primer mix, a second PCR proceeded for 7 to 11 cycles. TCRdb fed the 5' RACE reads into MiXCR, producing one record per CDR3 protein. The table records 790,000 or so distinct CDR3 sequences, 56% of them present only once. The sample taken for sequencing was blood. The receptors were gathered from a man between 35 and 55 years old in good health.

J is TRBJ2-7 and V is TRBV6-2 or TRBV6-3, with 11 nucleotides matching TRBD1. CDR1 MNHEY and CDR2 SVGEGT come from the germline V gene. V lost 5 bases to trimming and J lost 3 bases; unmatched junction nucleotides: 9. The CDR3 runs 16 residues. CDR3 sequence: CASSPLWTGGFYEQYF. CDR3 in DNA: TGTGCCAGCAGTCCACTTTGGACAGGGGGCTTCTACGAGCAGTACTTC.

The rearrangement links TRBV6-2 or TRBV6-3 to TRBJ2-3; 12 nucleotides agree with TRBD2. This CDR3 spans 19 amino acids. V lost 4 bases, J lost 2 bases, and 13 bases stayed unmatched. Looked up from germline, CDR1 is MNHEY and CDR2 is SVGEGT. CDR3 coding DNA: TGTGCCAGCAGTTTCGCTAGCGGGAGGGCCGGATGGGACACAGATACGCAGTATTTT. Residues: CASSFASGRAGWDTDTQYF.

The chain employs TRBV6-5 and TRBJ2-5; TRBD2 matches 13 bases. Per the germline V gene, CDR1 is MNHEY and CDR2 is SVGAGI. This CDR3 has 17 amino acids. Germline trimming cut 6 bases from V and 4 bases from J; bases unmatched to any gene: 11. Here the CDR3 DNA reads TGTGCCAGCAGCTACCGTTGGACTAGCGGGGGCCTAGAGACCCAGTACTTC. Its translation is CASSYRWTSGGLETQYF.

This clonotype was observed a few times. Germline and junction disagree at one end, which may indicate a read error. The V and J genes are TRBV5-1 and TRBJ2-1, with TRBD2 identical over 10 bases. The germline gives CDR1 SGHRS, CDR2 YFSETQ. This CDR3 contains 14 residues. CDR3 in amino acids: CASSRTSGNNEQFF. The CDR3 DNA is TGTGCCAGCAGCCGGACTAGCGGCAACAATGAGCAGTTCTTC.

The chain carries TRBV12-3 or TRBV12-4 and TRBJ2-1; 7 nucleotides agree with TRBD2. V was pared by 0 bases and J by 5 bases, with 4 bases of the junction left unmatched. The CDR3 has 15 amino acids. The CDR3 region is CASSLAGGTDNEQFF. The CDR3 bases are TGTGCCAGCAGTTTAGCGGGAGGGACGGACAATGAGCAGTTCTTC.

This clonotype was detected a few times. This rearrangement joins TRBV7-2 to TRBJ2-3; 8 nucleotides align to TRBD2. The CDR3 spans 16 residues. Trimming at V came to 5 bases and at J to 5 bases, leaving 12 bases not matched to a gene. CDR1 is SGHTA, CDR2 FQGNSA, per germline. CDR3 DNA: TGTGCCAGCAGCAGGGGGATTACTAGCGGTGAAGATACGCAGTATTTT. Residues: CASSRGITSGEDTQYF. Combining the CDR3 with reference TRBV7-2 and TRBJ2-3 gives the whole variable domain GAGVSQSPSNKVTEKGKDVELRCDPISGHTALYWYRQSLGQGLEFLIYFQGNSAPDKSGLPSDRFSAERTGGSVSTLTIQRTQQEDSAVYLCASSRGITSGEDTQYFGPGTRLTVL.

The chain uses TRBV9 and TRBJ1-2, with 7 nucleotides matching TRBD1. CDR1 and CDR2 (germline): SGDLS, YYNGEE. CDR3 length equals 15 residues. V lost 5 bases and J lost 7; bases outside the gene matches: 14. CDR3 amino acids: CASRNRQGEMSGYTF. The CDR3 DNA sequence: TGTGCCAGCAGAAACAGACAGGGAGAGATGAGTGGCTACACCTTC.

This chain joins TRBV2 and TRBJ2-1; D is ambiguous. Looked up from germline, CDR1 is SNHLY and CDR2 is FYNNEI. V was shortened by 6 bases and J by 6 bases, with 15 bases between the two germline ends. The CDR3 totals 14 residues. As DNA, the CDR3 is TGTGCCAGCAGGCCTCTAGGGCCTCCCAATGAGCAGTTCTTC. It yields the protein CASRPLGPPNEQFF.

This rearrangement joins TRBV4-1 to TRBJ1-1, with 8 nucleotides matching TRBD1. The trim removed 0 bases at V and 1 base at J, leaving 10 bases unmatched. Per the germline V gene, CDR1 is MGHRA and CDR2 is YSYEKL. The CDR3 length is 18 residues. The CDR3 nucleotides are TGCGCCAGCAGCCAAGATCAATCCAGGGGGCAGGGGAACACTGAAGCTTTCTTT. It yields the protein CASSQDQSRGQGNTEAFF.

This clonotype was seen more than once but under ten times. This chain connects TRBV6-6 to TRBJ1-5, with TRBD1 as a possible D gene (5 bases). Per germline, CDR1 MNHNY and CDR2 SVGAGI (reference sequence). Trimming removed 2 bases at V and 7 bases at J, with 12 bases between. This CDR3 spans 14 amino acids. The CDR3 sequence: CASSYGGTGQPQHF. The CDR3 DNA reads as TGTGCCAGCAGTTACGGGGGGACGGGGCAGCCCCAGCATTTT.

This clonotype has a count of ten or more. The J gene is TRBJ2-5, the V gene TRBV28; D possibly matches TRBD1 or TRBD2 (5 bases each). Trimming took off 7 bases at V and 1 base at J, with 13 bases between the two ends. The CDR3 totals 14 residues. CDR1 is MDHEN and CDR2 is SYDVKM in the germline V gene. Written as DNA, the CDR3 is TGTGCCAGCACCATACGAGGGGTCCAAGAGACCCAGTACTTC. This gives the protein CASTIRGVQETQYF.

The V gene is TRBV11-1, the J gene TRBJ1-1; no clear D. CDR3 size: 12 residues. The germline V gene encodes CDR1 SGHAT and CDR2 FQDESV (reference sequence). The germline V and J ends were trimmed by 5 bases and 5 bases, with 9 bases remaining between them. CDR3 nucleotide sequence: TGTGCCAGCAGCGTCCATAGAACTGAAGCTTTCTTT. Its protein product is CASSVHRTEAFF.

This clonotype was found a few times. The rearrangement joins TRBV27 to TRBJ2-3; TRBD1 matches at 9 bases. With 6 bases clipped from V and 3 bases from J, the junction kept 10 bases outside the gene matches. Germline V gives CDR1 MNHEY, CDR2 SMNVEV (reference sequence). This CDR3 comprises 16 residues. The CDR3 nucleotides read TGTGCCAGCAGGGGTACAGGGGGCTATTGGACAGATACGCAGTATTTT. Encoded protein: CASRGTGGYWTDTQYF.

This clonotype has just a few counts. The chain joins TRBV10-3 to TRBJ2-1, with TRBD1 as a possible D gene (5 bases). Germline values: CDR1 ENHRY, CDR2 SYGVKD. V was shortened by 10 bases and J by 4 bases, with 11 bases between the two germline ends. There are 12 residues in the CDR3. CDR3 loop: CATSGRYNEQFF. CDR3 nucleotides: TGTGCCACCTCAGGGCGTTACAATGAGCAGTTCTTC.

CDR3 sequence (DNA): TGTGCCAGCAGTTTAGGTTTGGGAGAGTATTTGGAGACCCAGTACTTC. Residues: CASSLGLGEYLETQYF. This rearrangement joins TRBV28 to TRBJ2-5, with a possible D match to TRBD2 (5 bases). Between the trimmed V and J ends, which lost 2 bases and 5 bases, there was a span of 18 bases. CDR1 and CDR2 (germline): MDHEN, SYDVKM. This CDR3 region has 16 residues.

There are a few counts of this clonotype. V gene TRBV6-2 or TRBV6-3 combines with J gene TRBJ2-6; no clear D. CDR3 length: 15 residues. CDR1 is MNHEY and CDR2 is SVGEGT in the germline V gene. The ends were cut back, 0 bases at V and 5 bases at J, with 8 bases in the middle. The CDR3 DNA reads TGTGCCAGCAGTTACTCTCCCCCCTGGGCCAACGTCCTGACTTTC. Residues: CASSYSPPWANVLTF.

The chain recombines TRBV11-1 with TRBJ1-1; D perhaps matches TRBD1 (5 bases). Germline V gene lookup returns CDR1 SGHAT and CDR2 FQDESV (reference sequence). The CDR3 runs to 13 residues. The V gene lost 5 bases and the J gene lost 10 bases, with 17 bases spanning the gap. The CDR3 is CASSLERGGLAFF. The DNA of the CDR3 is TGTGCCAGCAGCCTCGAGAGGGGCGGTTTAGCTTTCTTT.

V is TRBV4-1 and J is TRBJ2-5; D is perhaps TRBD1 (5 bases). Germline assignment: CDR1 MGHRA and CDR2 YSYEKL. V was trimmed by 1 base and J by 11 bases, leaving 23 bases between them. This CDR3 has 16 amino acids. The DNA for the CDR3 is TGCGCCAGCAGCCAAGCAGGCGGACATGGATTCAATGAGCAGTACTTC. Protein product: CASSQAGGHGFNEQYF.

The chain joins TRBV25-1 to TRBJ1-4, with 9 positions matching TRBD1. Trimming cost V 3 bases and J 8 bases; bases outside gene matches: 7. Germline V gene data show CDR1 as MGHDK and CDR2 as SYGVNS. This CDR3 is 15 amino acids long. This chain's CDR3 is CASSDAGTGKEKLFF. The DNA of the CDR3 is TGTGCCAGCAGTGACGCCGGGACAGGGAAAGAAAAACTGTTTTTT.

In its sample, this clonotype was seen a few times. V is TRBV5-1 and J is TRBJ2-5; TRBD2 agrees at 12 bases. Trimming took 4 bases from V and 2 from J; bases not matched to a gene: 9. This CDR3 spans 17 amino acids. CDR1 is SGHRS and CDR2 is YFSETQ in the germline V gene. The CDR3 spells CASSPRWTSGAQETQYF. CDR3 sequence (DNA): TGCGCCAGCAGCCCCCGTTGGACTAGCGGGGCTCAAGAGACCCAGTACTTC.

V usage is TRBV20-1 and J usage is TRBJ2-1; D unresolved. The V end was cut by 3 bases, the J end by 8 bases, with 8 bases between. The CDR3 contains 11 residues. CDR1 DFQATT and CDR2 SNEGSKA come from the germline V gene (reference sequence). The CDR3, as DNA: TGCAGTGCTAGTAGGCTGGATGAGCAGTTCTTC. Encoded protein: CSASRLDEQFF.

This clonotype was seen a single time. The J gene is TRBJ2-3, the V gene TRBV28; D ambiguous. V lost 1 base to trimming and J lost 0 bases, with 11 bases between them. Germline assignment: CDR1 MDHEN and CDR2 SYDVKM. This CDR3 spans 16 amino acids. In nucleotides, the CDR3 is TGTGCCAGCAGTTTATCCTTCGTAGGTAGCACAGATACGCAGTATTTT. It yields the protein CASSLSFVGSTDTQYF.

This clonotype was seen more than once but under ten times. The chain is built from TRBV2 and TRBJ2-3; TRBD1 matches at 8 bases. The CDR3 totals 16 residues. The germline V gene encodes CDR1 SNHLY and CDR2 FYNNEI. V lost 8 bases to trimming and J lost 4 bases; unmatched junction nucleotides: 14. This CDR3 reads CASWALQGALADTQYF. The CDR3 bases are TGTGCCAGCTGGGCACTGCAGGGGGCATTGGCAGATACGCAGTATTTT. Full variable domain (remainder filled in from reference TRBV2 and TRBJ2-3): EPEVTQTPSHQVTQMGQEVILRCVPISNHLYFYWYRQILGQKVEFLVSFYNNEISEKSEIFDDQFSVERPDGSNFTLKIRSTKLEDSAMYFCASWALQGALADTQYFGPGTRLTVL.

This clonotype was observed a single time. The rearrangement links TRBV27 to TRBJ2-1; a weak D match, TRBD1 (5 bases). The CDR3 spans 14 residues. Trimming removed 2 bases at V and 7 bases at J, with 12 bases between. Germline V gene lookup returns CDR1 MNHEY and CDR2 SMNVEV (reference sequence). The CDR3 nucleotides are TGTGCCAGCAGTTTAAGTGGGCCAGGGAATGAGCAGTTCTTC. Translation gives CASSLSGPGNEQFF.

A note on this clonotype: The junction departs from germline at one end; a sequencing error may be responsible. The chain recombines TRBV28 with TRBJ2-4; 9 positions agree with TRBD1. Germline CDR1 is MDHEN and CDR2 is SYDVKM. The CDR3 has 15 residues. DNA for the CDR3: TGTGCCGGCAGTCCGTACAGGGGGCCGAAAAACATTCAGTACTTC. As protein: CAGSPYRGPKNIQYF.